Shown below are 24 T cell receptor beta chains from a single sample sequenced in a study of chronic HIV infection and antiretroviral therapy. TCRdb independently ran MiXCR on the 5' RACE reads; one entry per CDR3 protein. The table lists more than 40,000 distinct CDR3 sequences, about 18% of them singletons. Material: peripheral blood. Receptors originate from an adult who had HIV and had not received antiretroviral therapy, or was an uninfected healthy control (not recorded which).

The rearrangement joins TRBV21-1 to TRBJ1-4. TRBV21-1 is termed a pseudogene. The CDR3 is made up of 17 amino acids. The CDR3 DNA reads TGTGCCAGCAGCAAACCCCAGGATCGGCAAACTAATGAAAAACTGTTTTTT. Amino acid sequence: CASSKPQDRQTNEKLFF.

The chain uses TRBV15 and TRBJ2-3, with 9 bases identical to TRBD2. This CDR3 is built from 17 residues. The germline CDR1 and CDR2 sequences are LNHNV and YYDKDF (reference sequence). Losses at the gene ends were 3 bases for V and 4 bases for J; bases not matched to a gene: 11. The CDR3 loop reads CATSRVLGAGGADTQYF. The CDR3 DNA follows: TGTGCCACCAGCAGGGTCCTCGGGGCGGGAGGGGCAGATACGCAGTATTTT.

In this sample, this clonotype turned up a few times. This rearrangement joins TRBV5-6 to TRBJ1-3; 7 bases are a match to TRBD1. Germline CDR1 SGHDT, CDR2 YYEEEE. V trimming: 3 bases; J trimming: 4 bases; junction bases outside the gene matches: 13. The CDR3 covers 17 residues. The DNA of the CDR3 is TGTGCCAGCAGCTCTCTGGGACAGACCGTTCCCGGAAACACCATATATTTT. As protein: CASSSLGQTVPGNTIYF.

This clonotype was detected a few times. V is TRBV20-1 and J is TRBJ2-7; TRBD2 matches at 9 bases. The CDR3 is 12 amino acids. Germline V CDR1 and CDR2: DFQATT, SNEGSKA (reference sequence). V shed 6 bases, J shed 7 bases, and the junction held 7 bases outside the gene matches. CDR3 DNA: TGCAGTGCCTGGCGGGGGGGGACGGAGCAGTACTTC. Translated: CSAWRGGTEQYF.

CDR3 sequence: CASTGASYEQYF. CDR3 in DNA: TGTGCCAGCACGGGCGCGTCCTACGAGCAGTACTTC. The rearrangement links TRBV28 to TRBJ2-7; D ambiguous. Trimming pared 7 bases from V and 1 base from J, leaving 8 bases between. The CDR3 consists of 12 residues. The germline V gene has CDR1 MDHEN and CDR2 SYDVKM.

This clonotype was observed a few times. The V and J genes are TRBV2 and TRBJ2-3, with D unresolved. The germline V gene has CDR1 SNHLY and CDR2 FYNNEI. The CDR3 extends over 17 amino acids. V gave up 1 base and J gave up 5 bases, with 19 bases separating them. The DNA of the CDR3 is TGTGCCAGCAGTGAAGAAGAGAGTAGACGGGTGCGAGATACGCAGTATTTT. This translates into CASSEEESRRVRDTQYF.

The sample holds a few counts of this clonotype. The rearrangement uses TRBV2 and TRBJ2-6, with 11 bases fitting TRBD1. The trim removed 7 bases at V and 2 bases at J, leaving 13 bases unmatched. Per germline, CDR1 SNHLY and CDR2 FYNNEI. The CDR3 has 19 amino acids. The CDR3 coding sequence is TGTGCCAGCAAGGACAGGGGGCGCGTTAAGGGGCCTGGGGCCAACGTCCTGACTTTC. Residues: CASKDRGRVKGPGANVLTF.

This chain connects TRBV20-1 to TRBJ1-1; D call uncertain. CDR1 is DFQATT and CDR2 is SNEGSKA in the germline V gene (reference sequence). CDR3 length: 11 residues. Trimming stripped 3 bases from V and 2 bases from J, with 4 bases between. DNA of the CDR3: TGCAGTGCTAGGGGAAACACTGAAGCTTTCTTT. Translating gives CSARGNTEAFF.

The chain recombines TRBV4-1 with TRBJ1-3; D unresolved. Per the germline V gene, CDR1 is MGHRA and CDR2 is YSYEKL. V dropped 0 bases and J dropped 3 bases, with 21 bases sitting between them. CDR3 length: 19 amino acids. CDR3 sequence reads: CASSQESVESLLLGNTIYF. CDR3 DNA sequence: TGCGCCAGCAGCCAAGAATCAGTGGAAAGTCTTCTGCTTGGAAACACCATATATTTT.

This clonotype has more than one count but fewer than ten. The chain has TRBV13 and TRBJ1-5; no clear D gene. Trimming pared 0 bases from V and 0 bases from J, leaving 6 bases between. Germline values: CDR1 PRHDT, CDR2 FYEKMQ (reference sequence). The CDR3 consists of 15 residues. The CDR3 sequence is CASSLGPNSNQPQHF. The DNA of the CDR3 is TGTGCCAGCAGCTTAGGCCCTAATAGCAATCAGCCCCAGCATTTT.

The chain is built from TRBV20-1 and TRBJ1-4; tentatively, D is TRBD1 (5 bases). The V end lost 0 bases, the J end lost 3 bases, and 11 bases lay between the germline ends. Germline V gene data show CDR1 as DFQATT and CDR2 as SNEGSKA (reference sequence). The CDR3 length is 15 residues. This CDR3 reads CSARDAGGANEKLFF. DNA of the CDR3: TGCAGTGCTAGAGATGCGGGGGGGGCTAATGAAAAACTGTTTTTT.

There are a few counts of this clonotype. The chain joins TRBV27 to TRBJ2-7, with TRBD1 matching over 8 bases. Germline loops: CDR1 MNHEY, CDR2 SMNVEV (reference sequence). The V and J ends lost 5 bases and 3 bases, in that order; junction bases with no gene match: 12. The CDR3 loop spans 16 amino acids. The CDR3 protein is CASSLPPGQEIYEQYF. The CDR3 DNA reads TGTGCCAGCAGTCTTCCGCCGGGACAGGAAATCTACGAGCAGTACTTC.

The rearrangement links TRBV29-1 to TRBJ1-2; D is unresolved. Germline V CDR1 and CDR2: SQVTM, ANQGSEA. Trimming removed 4 bases at V and 4 bases at J, with 10 bases between. This CDR3 region has 12 residues. The CDR3: CSVGQATYGYTF. CDR3 nucleotides: TGCAGCGTTGGTCAGGCAACCTATGGCTACACCTTC.

Only a few counts were recorded for this clonotype. The chain links TRBV2 to TRBJ2-3, with D maybe TRBD1 (6 bases). V was pared by 6 bases and J by 0 bases, with 10 bases between. The CDR3 has 14 amino acids. Germline V lookup: CDR1 SNHLY, CDR2 FYNNEI. CDR3 residues: CASRDRPSTDTQYF. The CDR3 DNA reads TGTGCCAGCAGGGACAGACCTAGCACAGATACGCAGTATTTT. Full variable domain (remainder filled in from reference TRBV2 and TRBJ2-3): EPEVTQTPSHQVTQMGQEVILRCVPISNHLYFYWYRQILGQKVEFLVSFYNNEISEKSEIFDDQFSVERPDGSNFTLKIRSTKLEDSAMYFCASRDRPSTDTQYFGPGTRLTVL.

In its sample, this clonotype was seen a few times. DNA of the CDR3: TGCGCCAGCAGCCAAGGACAGTTTGGGGTGTATACGCAGTATTTT. Protein product: CASSQGQFGVYTQYF. The rearrangement joins TRBV4-1 to TRBJ2-3; D might be TRBD1 (5 bases). The CDR3 runs to 15 residues. The V end lost 1 base, the J end lost 7 bases, and 15 bases lay between the germline ends. CDR1 is MGHRA, CDR2 YSYEKL, per germline.

This chain's CDR3 is CASSVAGDGSDTEAFF. DNA for the CDR3: TGTGCCAGCAGCGTAGCTGGGGACGGAAGTGACACTGAAGCTTTCTTT. The chain links TRBV9 to TRBJ1-1, with TRBD1 as a possible D gene (5 bases). Trimming stripped 0 bases from V and 3 bases from J, with 15 bases between. Germline V CDR1 and CDR2: SGDLS, YYNGEE. The CDR3 totals 16 residues.

This clonotype showed up just a few times. The chain couples TRBV25-1 to TRBJ2-3; no clear D. The CDR3 runs to 15 residues. Germline values: CDR1 MGHDK, CDR2 SYGVNS. V dropped 4 bases and J dropped 0 bases, with 11 bases sitting between them. The CDR3 nucleotides are TGTGCCAGCAGTGGGGCCCTACCTAGCACAGATACGCAGTATTTT. Its protein is CASSGALPSTDTQYF.

This clonotype was detected only a few times. V gene TRBV12-3 or TRBV12-4 combines with J gene TRBJ2-7; D is possibly TRBD1 (6 bases). The CDR3 length is 14 residues. Trimming cost V 6 bases and J 5 bases, with 17 bases left between them. CDR3 sequence: CASSPGHVPHEQYF. The CDR3 nucleotides are TGTGCCAGCAGCCCGGGACACGTCCCCCACGAGCAGTACTTC.

CDR3 region: CASSRGLSYEQYF. The CDR3 nucleotides are TGTGCCAGCAGCCGGGGACTGTCATACGAGCAGTACTTC. The chain couples TRBV6-5 to TRBJ2-7; D is possibly TRBD2 (6 bases). The CDR3 covers 13 residues. Germline V gene lookup returns CDR1 MNHEY and CDR2 SVGAGI. V lost 6 bases to trimming and J lost 4 bases, with 13 bases between them.

This chain connects TRBV11-1 to TRBJ2-7; 8 positions match TRBD1. In germline, CDR1 is SGHAT, CDR2 FQDESV (reference sequence). The CDR3 extends over 14 amino acids. V gave up 5 bases and J gave up 3 bases; unmatched junction bases: 6. This CDR3 is CASSPGDRLYEQYF. The CDR3 region has the DNA TGTGCCAGCAGCCCTGGGGACAGGCTCTACGAGCAGTACTTC.

The V gene is TRBV9, the J gene TRBJ2-3, with D uncertain. V lost 0 bases and J 4 bases, leaving 6 bases between the germline ends. The CDR3 has 13 amino acids. Per germline, CDR1 SGDLS and CDR2 YYNGEE. The CDR3 nucleotides are TGTGCCAGCAGCGTAGGTAGTTCAGATACGCAGTATTTT. Translation: CASSVGSSDTQYF.

This clonotype was observed a handful of times. The V gene is TRBV11-2, the J gene TRBJ1-4; TRBD1 matches at 7 bases. There are 15 residues in the CDR3. The V segment lost 4 bases and the J segment 6 bases; nucleotides outside the gene matches: 8. Germline V gene data show CDR1 as SGHAT and CDR2 as FQNNGV. CDR3 in amino acids: CASSSRQGLDEKLFF. DNA for the CDR3: TGTGCCAGCAGCTCGCGACAGGGCCTCGATGAAAAACTGTTTTTT.

This clonotype was detected only once. This chain links TRBV2 with TRBJ1-1; D is ambiguous. Germline lookup yields CDR1 SNHLY and CDR2 FYNNEI. The V gene lost 7 bases and the J gene lost 0 bases, with 12 bases spanning the gap. The CDR3 runs to 14 residues. The CDR3 coding sequence is TGTGCCAGCAAATTAGGGTCTATGAACACTGAAGCTTTCTTT. Residues: CASKLGSMNTEAFF.

This clonotype was counted only a few times. The gene calls are TRBV12-2 and TRBJ1-5. TRBV12-2 is a recognized pseudogene. The CDR3 contains 16 residues. CDR3 sequence (DNA): TGTGCAAGTCGCTTAGAGTTTCTGCGGGGGAGGCAGCCCCAGCATTTT. This codes for CASRLEFLRGRQPQHF.